The clone carrying this T cell receptor beta chain occurred a few times. Trimming stripped 6 bases from V and 2 bases from J, with 25 bases between. Germline CDR1 and CDR2: KGHSH and LQKENI. The CDR3 has 18 amino acids. Method: immunoSEQ multiplex PCR; TCRdb's copy keeps in-frame clones and lacks some. The profile shows roughly 56,000 clones, around four fifths of them singletons. The data stem from a study of OX40 agonist ivuxolimab in advanced cancers. Study summary: Antecedent anti-PD-1, anti-PD-L1 or anti-CTLA-4 therapy was permissible, with 40% having received some.

The clonotype comes from an adult with an advanced solid tumor such as melanoma, head and neck, liver or kidney cancer. The chain is built from TRBV18 and TRBJ1-2; D is uncertain. The sample consisted of CD4+ or CD8+ T cells sorted from blood, taken in a trial of the OX40 agonist ivuxolimab. CDR3 sequence (DNA): TGTGCCAGCTCCCCGTTTAGGGCGGGAAGAACCGAAAACTATGGCTACACCTTC. Translated: CASSPFRAGRTENYGYTF.